This is a list of T cell receptor beta chains from one sample in a study of blood T cells in healthy people across ages. TCRdb ran MiXCR on the 5' RACE reads and lists one entry per CDR3 protein. The sample holds about 970,000 distinct CDR3 sequences, approximately 50% seen once. What was sequenced was blood. These receptors were obtained from a woman aged 60-70 years in good health. CDR3s include the opening cysteine and the closing phenylalanine or tryptophan. The D gene is left open where the match is weak. Some rows mark clone size as missing; the rest say once, few, many or name a class of expanded clone.

D: TRBD1
length: 14
V: TRBV5-6
J: TRBJ2-5
size: .
CDR3: CASSYGTGYGTQYF
DNA: TGTGCCAGCAGCTACGGGACAGGGTATGGGACCCAGTACTTC

D: .
length: 14
V: TRBV7-2
J: TRBJ2-5
size: .
CDR3: CASSHVAGRETQYF
DNA: TGTGCCAGCAGCCATGTGGCGGGAAGAGAGACCCAGTACTTC

D: .
length: 15
V: TRBV6-1
J: TRBJ1-2
size: .
CDR3: CASSEGPLPGYGCTF
DNA: TGTGCCAGCAGTGAAGGTCCGCTTCCTGGGTATGGCTGCACCTTC

D: .
length: 14
V: TRBV29-1
J: TRBJ1-2
size: few
CDR3: CSARDGGRNYGYTF
DNA: TGCAGCGCCCGAGATGGGGGACGGAACTATGGCTACACCTTC

D: .
length: 16
V: TRBV29-1
J: TRBJ2-7
size: few
CDR3: CSVEGSMEGPFYEQYF
DNA: TGCAGCGTTGAGGGGAGTATGGAGGGGCCCTTCTACGAGCAGTACTTC

D: TRBD2
length: 14
V: TRBV20-1
J: TRBJ2-7
size: few
CDR3: CSVKTSGGTYEQYF
DNA: TGCAGTGTTAAGACTAGCGGGGGCACCTACGAGCAGTACTTC

D: .
length: 12
V: TRBV29-1
J: TRBJ2-7
size: few
CDR3: CSVQGVSYEQYF
DNA: TGCAGCGTTCAAGGGGTTTCCTACGAGCAGTACTTC

D: TRBD2
length: 13
V: TRBV29-1
J: TRBJ2-7
size: .
CDR3: CSAHSGGTYEQYF
DNA: TGCAGCGCCCACTCCGGGGGGACCTACGAGCAGTACTTC

D: .
length: 12
V: TRBV2
J: TRBJ2-7
size: few
CDR3: CASRWDGYEQYF
DNA: TGTGCCAGCAGGTGGGACGGATACGAGCAGTACTTC

D: .
length: 12
V: TRBV29-1
J: TRBJ2-1
size: many
CDR3: CSVESSGNEQFF
DNA: TGCAGCGTTGAAAGTTCCGGGAATGAGCAGTTCTTC

D: .
length: 13
V: TRBV18
J: TRBJ2-3
size: .
CDR3: CASSPKGRDTQYF
DNA: TGTGCCAGCTCACCAAAGGGAAGAGATACGCAGTATTTT

D: TRBD1
length: 17
V: TRBV28
J: TRBJ1-5
size: .
CDR3: CASTTPGTGGGNQPQHF
DNA: TGTGCCAGCACTACCCCCGGGACAGGGGGAGGAAATCAGCCCCAGCATTTT

D: .
length: 14
V: TRBV15
J: TRBJ2-3
size: .
CDR3: CATSMDASTDTQYF
DNA: TGTGCCACCAGCATGGATGCGAGCACAGATACGCAGTATTTT

D: .
length: 17
V: TRBV25-1
J: TRBJ1-2
size: .
CDR3: CASSEWTEVGNNYGYTF
DNA: TGTGCCAGCAGTGAGTGGACAGAAGTTGGTAATAACTATGGCTACACCTTC

D: TRBD2
length: 15
V: TRBV7-2
J: TRBJ2-3
size: once
CDR3: CASSFGSGGTDTQYF
DNA: TGTGCCAGCAGCTTTGGCAGCGGGGGCACAGATACGCAGTATTTT

D: .
length: 18
V: TRBV12-3/TRBV12-4
J: TRBJ2-3
size: .
CDR3: CASSTYRLRSVSTDTQYF
DNA: TGTGCCAGCAGTACGTACCGACTCAGGAGTGTCAGCACAGATACGCAGTATTTT

D: .
length: 13
V: TRBV20-1
J: TRBJ1-5
size: once
CDR3: CSARKEGDQPQHF
DNA: TGCAGTGCTAGGAAGGAGGGCGATCAGCCCCAGCATTTT

D: TRBD1
length: 15
V: TRBV29-1
J: TRBJ1-1
size: once
CDR3: CSVVDSGRGYTEAFF
DNA: TGCAGCGTTGTCGATAGTGGCAGGGGGTACACTGAAGCTTTCTTT

D: .
length: 14
V: TRBV6-2/TRBV6-3
J: TRBJ2-7
size: .
CDR3: CASSYATGRGKQYF
DNA: TGTGCCAGCAGTTACGCGACGGGGCGAGGGAAGCAGTACTTC

D: .
length: 15
V: TRBV12-3/TRBV12-4
J: TRBJ1-6
size: .
CDR3: CASSFFWGSGSPLHF
DNA: TGCGCCAGCAGTTTTTTTTGGGGTAGCGGCTCACCCCTCCACTTT

D: .
length: 14
V: TRBV10-3
J: TRBJ1-1
size: .
CDR3: CAAGQTIMNTEAFF
DNA: TGTGCCGCCGGACAGACGATCATGAACACTGAAGCTTTCTTT

D: TRBD1
length: 15
V: TRBV15
J: TRBJ2-7
size: .
CDR3: CATSRLSGQPYEQYF
DNA: TGTGCCACCAGCAGGCTGTCGGGACAGCCCTACGAGCAGTACTTC

D: .
length: 13
V: TRBV7-2
J: TRBJ1-4
size: .
CDR3: CASSGAANEKLFF
DNA: TGTGCCAGCAGCGGTGCAGCTAATGAAAAACTGTTTTTT

D: TRBD1
length: 15
V: TRBV9
J: TRBJ1-6
size: few
CDR3: CASSVGGQGNSPLHF
DNA: TGTGCCAGCAGCGTAGGGGGACAGGGGAATTCACCCCTCCACTTT

D: .
length: 14
V: TRBV6-5
J: TRBJ1-4
size: .
CDR3: CASTTGMSNEKLFF
DNA: TGTGCCAGCACCACAGGGATGTCTAATGAAAAACTGTTTTTT

D: .
length: 13
V: TRBV20-1
J: TRBJ2-4
size: few
CDR3: CSAPGPQGNIQYF
DNA: TGCAGTGCACCGGGACCGCAGGGAAACATTCAGTACTTC

D: .
length: 14
V: TRBV28
J: TRBJ2-3
size: many
CDR3: CASSLGQLTDTQYF
DNA: TGTGCCAGCAGTTTGGGGCAGCTCACAGATACGCAGTATTTT